Listed below are T cell receptor beta chains from one sample, sequenced in a study of T-cell memory formation after mild COVID-19. TCRdb re-derived calls from the 5' RACE reads in MiXCR, one entry per CDR3 protein. Among a few hundred thousand distinct CDR3 sequences listed, nearly 25% were seen once. Sequencing was performed on PBMCs or a T cell subset sorted from them (not recorded which). Every receptor here comes from an adult woman who had mild COVID-19 (a few samples of this study predate the infection). Cell type and time point are not known. Each CDR3 is given with its conserved first and last residue. A D gene is named only where the DNA matches it firmly. Size values are once, few and many counts, or a class for expanded clones, and some rows have none.

CDR3 DNA: TGTGCCAGCACCTACCGTCCCCAGGGGGCTGAAGGCTACACCTTC
CDR3 protein: CASTYRPQGAEGYTF
D gene: TRBD1
clone size: few
J gene: TRBJ1-2
V gene: TRBV2

CDR3 DNA: TGTGCCAGCAGTCCCGGGACAGCCAGGGCCCAAGAGACCCAGTACTTC
CDR3 protein: CASSPGTARAQETQYF
D gene: TRBD1
clone size: NA
J gene: TRBJ2-5
V gene: TRBV27

CDR3 DNA: TGCAGCCTAGGACCGTCCAACTATGGCTACACCTTC
CDR3 protein: CSLGPSNYGYTF
D gene: NA
clone size: NA
J gene: TRBJ1-2
V gene: TRBV20-1

CDR3 DNA: TGTGCCAGCAGTTACGGGGAGACCGGGAACTCCTACGAGCAGTACTTC
CDR3 protein: CASSYGETGNSYEQYF
D gene: NA
clone size: NA
J gene: TRBJ2-7
V gene: TRBV6-2/TRBV6-3

CDR3 DNA: TGTGCCAGCAGCTTAGGAGTAGCGGGGGGGAGAGATACGCAGTATTTT
CDR3 protein: CASSLGVAGGRDTQYF
D gene: TRBD2
clone size: NA
J gene: TRBJ2-3
V gene: TRBV7-6

CDR3 DNA: TGTGCCAGCAGTTCTTACTTCGGGACGGAGTACTTC
CDR3 protein: CASSSYFGTEYF
D gene: NA
clone size: few
J gene: TRBJ2-5
V gene: TRBV12-3/TRBV12-4

CDR3 DNA: TGTGCCAGCAGTGTGGGACAGGGATTCCACTCTGGGGCCAACGTCCTGACTTTC
CDR3 protein: CASSVGQGFHSGANVLTF
D gene: TRBD1
clone size: few
J gene: TRBJ2-6
V gene: TRBV6-2/TRBV6-3

CDR3 DNA: TGTGCCAGCAGCCAAGAACATCTAGCGGGGGGGTACAATGAGCAGTTCTTC
CDR3 protein: CASSQEHLAGGYNEQFF
D gene: TRBD2
clone size: NA
J gene: TRBJ2-1
V gene: TRBV14

CDR3 DNA: TGTGCCAGCAGCTTAATGGGTAGCGGGAGGCCGTCGGGGGCCAACGTCCTGACTTTC
CDR3 protein: CASSLMGSGRPSGANVLTF
D gene: TRBD2
clone size: NA
J gene: TRBJ2-6
V gene: TRBV7-3

CDR3 DNA: TGCAGCGTTTATTATCAGGGTGGATGGGAGACCCAGTACTTC
CDR3 protein: CSVYYQGGWETQYF
D gene: NA
clone size: NA
J gene: TRBJ2-5
V gene: TRBV29-1

CDR3 DNA: TGCGCCAGCAGCCGTTGGGCGAATACTAATGAGCAGTTCTTC
CDR3 protein: CASSRWANTNEQFF
D gene: NA
clone size: NA
J gene: TRBJ2-1
V gene: TRBV5-1

CDR3 DNA: TGTGCCAGCACTCGACTAGCGGGGGTGGGGTACAATGAGCAGTTCTTC
CDR3 protein: CASTRLAGVGYNEQFF
D gene: TRBD2
clone size: NA
J gene: TRBJ2-1
V gene: TRBV7-6

CDR3 DNA: TGCGCCAGCAGCCGAGGGACTAGCGGGAGGGCGAATGAGCAGTTCTTC
CDR3 protein: CASSRGTSGRANEQFF
D gene: TRBD2
clone size: few
J gene: TRBJ2-1
V gene: TRBV4-3

CDR3 DNA: TGTGCCAGCAGCCAGGGGCGCAATCAGCCCCAGCATTTT
CDR3 protein: CASSQGRNQPQHF
D gene: NA
clone size: many
J gene: TRBJ1-5
V gene: TRBV14

CDR3 DNA: TGCGCCAGCAGCCCAGGGGATCTCAGCACTGAAGCTTTCTTT
CDR3 protein: CASSPGDLSTEAFF
D gene: NA
clone size: NA
J gene: TRBJ1-1
V gene: TRBV5-1

CDR3 DNA: TGCAGTGCTAGAGTAAGGACAGGGGGCAACACTGAAGCTTTCTTT
CDR3 protein: CSARVRTGGNTEAFF
D gene: TRBD1
clone size: NA
J gene: TRBJ1-1
V gene: TRBV20-1

CDR3 DNA: TGTGCCAGCACCCAACTGGGGGCTCACGAGCAGTTCTTC
CDR3 protein: CASTQLGAHEQFF
D gene: NA
clone size: NA
J gene: TRBJ2-1
V gene: TRBV7-9

CDR3 DNA: TGTGCCAGCAGCGTCGGAGGGGGCAATGAGCAGTTCTTC
CDR3 protein: CASSVGGGNEQFF
D gene: NA
clone size: few
J gene: TRBJ2-1
V gene: TRBV9

CDR3 DNA: TGCAGTGCTAGACCGGGGAGGAGTAATGGCTACACCTTC
CDR3 protein: CSARPGRSNGYTF
D gene: NA
clone size: NA
J gene: TRBJ1-2
V gene: TRBV20-1

CDR3 DNA: TGTGCCTGGAGGACAAGCTCTGGGGCCAACGTCCTGACTTTC
CDR3 protein: CAWRTSSGANVLTF
D gene: NA
clone size: NA
J gene: TRBJ2-6
V gene: TRBV30

CDR3 DNA: TGTGCCAGCAGCTTAGGTCGAGGGATTGAGACCCAGTACTTC
CDR3 protein: CASSLGRGIETQYF
D gene: NA
clone size: NA
J gene: TRBJ2-5
V gene: TRBV7-8

CDR3 DNA: TGCGCCAGCAGCTTGAGTGGCCAACCAAGAGATACGCAGTATTTT
CDR3 protein: CASSLSGQPRDTQYF
D gene: NA
clone size: NA
J gene: TRBJ2-3
V gene: TRBV5-1

CDR3 DNA: TGTGCCAGCAGTCTAAATCGACAAGCAACTAATGAAAAACTGTTTTTT
CDR3 protein: CASSLNRQATNEKLFF
D gene: NA
clone size: few
J gene: TRBJ1-4
V gene: TRBV2

CDR3 DNA: TGCGCCAGCAGCCCCCAGAGTAGCTCCTATAATTCACCCCTCCACTTT
CDR3 protein: CASSPQSSSYNSPLHF
D gene: NA
clone size: NA
J gene: TRBJ1-6
V gene: TRBV4-1

CDR3 DNA: TGCAGCGCCCAGGATGAGATTAATGGCTACACCTTC
CDR3 protein: CSAQDEINGYTF
D gene: NA
clone size: many
J gene: TRBJ1-2
V gene: TRBV29-1

CDR3 DNA: TGCGCCAGCAGCTTGGGGTGGAAGGGGGCCGGGGATACGCAGTATTTT
CDR3 protein: CASSLGWKGAGDTQYF
D gene: TRBD1
clone size: few
J gene: TRBJ2-3
V gene: TRBV5-1

CDR3 DNA: TGTGCCAGCAGCTTGACAGGGGGCAGGTCCTACGAGCAGTACTTC
CDR3 protein: CASSLTGGRSYEQYF
D gene: TRBD1
clone size: NA
J gene: TRBJ2-7
V gene: TRBV12-3/TRBV12-4

CDR3 DNA: TGTGCCAGCAGCGTAGACGGAACGGGAGCTAGCACAGATACGCAGTATTTT
CDR3 protein: CASSVDGTGASTDTQYF
D gene: NA
clone size: few
J gene: TRBJ2-3
V gene: TRBV9

CDR3 DNA: TGTGCCAGCAGCGTAGATACCAATCAGCCCCAGCATTTT
CDR3 protein: CASSVDTNQPQHF
D gene: NA
clone size: NA
J gene: TRBJ1-5
V gene: TRBV9

CDR3 DNA: TGTGCCAGCAGCTTACAGGGCGTGAAGAACACTGAAGCTTTCTTT
CDR3 protein: CASSLQGVKNTEAFF
D gene: NA
clone size: few
J gene: TRBJ1-1
V gene: TRBV7-3

CDR3 DNA: TGCAGTGCTAGCAATGCTGAAGCTTTCTTT
CDR3 protein: CSASNAEAFF
D gene: NA
clone size: NA
J gene: TRBJ1-1
V gene: TRBV20-1

CDR3 DNA: TGTGCCAGCAGCCCCCGGGACAGGGCATCCTACGAGCAGTACTTC
CDR3 protein: CASSPRDRASYEQYF
D gene: TRBD1
clone size: many
J gene: TRBJ2-7
V gene: TRBV18

CDR3 DNA: TGCAGTGCCTCTTGGGGGGGGATTAACTATGGCTACACCTTC
CDR3 protein: CSASWGGINYGYTF
D gene: NA
clone size: NA
J gene: TRBJ1-2
V gene: TRBV20-1